A selection of T cell receptor beta chains follows, all from one sample in a study of control samples from healthy donors and cancer patients. TCRdb's copy holds only in-frame clones and misses some; the assay was immunoSEQ multiplex PCR. The top ten clones hold 1.5% to 2% of a sample with tens of thousands of clones, approximately 90% of them seen once. Material for sequencing was PBMCs. These receptors all come from a man aged 35 to 55 with colorectal cancer. The conserved cysteine and the conserved F or W are not part of the CDR3 here. Fields, in order: CDR3 protein, J gene, V gene, clone size. Some rows mark clone size as missing; the rest say once, few, many or name a class of expanded clone.

CDR3aa: ASSLFAPPLPDTQY
j_gene: TRBJ2-3
v_gene: TRBV11-2
abundance: NA

CDR3aa: ASSHRIMLAGVNTGELF
j_gene: TRBJ2-2
v_gene: TRBV4-2
abundance: NA

CDR3aa: ASSKDLGNQPQH
j_gene: TRBJ1-5
v_gene: TRBV2
abundance: few

CDR3aa: ASSLGRGDLKYTSYEQY
j_gene: TRBJ2-7
v_gene: TRBV5-1
abundance: NA

CDR3aa: ASSWTTDTQY
j_gene: TRBJ2-3
v_gene: TRBV6-6
abundance: NA

CDR3aa: RGKVDQPQH
j_gene: TRBJ1-5
v_gene: TRBV20-1
abundance: NA

CDR3aa: SVRGMDTDTQY
j_gene: TRBJ2-3
v_gene: TRBV29-1
abundance: NA

CDR3aa: ASSRTGARWETQY
j_gene: TRBJ2-5
v_gene: TRBV25-1
abundance: once

CDR3aa: ATSARAGGSYNEQF
j_gene: TRBJ2-1
v_gene: TRBV24-1
abundance: NA

CDR3aa: ASSSPPSTAGGRRNTQY
j_gene: TRBJ2-3
v_gene: TRBV7-2
abundance: NA

CDR3aa: ASSLVSYEQY
j_gene: TRBJ2-7
v_gene: TRBV7-9
abundance: once

CDR3aa: ASSQDRTSGRPWDRETQY
j_gene: TRBJ2-5
v_gene: TRBV14
abundance: NA

CDR3aa: ASSFREGPYEQY
j_gene: TRBJ2-7
v_gene: TRBV5-1
abundance: NA

CDR3aa: ASSLRDLYNEQF
j_gene: TRBJ2-1
v_gene: TRBV7-2
abundance: NA